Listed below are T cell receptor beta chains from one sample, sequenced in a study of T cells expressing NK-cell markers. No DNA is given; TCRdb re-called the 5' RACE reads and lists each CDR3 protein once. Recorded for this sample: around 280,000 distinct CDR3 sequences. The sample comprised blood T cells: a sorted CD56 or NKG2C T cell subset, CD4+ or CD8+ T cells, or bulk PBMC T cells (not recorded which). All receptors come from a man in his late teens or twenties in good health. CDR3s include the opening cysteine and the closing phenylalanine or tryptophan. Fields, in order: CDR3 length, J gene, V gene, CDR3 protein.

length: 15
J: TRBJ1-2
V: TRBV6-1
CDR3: CASSEGRGVMWGYTF

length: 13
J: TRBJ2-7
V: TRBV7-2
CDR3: CASSLQQTYEQYF

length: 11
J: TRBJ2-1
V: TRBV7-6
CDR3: CASSQTQEQFF

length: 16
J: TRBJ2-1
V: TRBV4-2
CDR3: CASSQEPDRRYNEQFF

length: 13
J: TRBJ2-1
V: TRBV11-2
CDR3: CASSLAGLPEQFF

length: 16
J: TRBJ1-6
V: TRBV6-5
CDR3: CASSYLPTGGVGPLHF

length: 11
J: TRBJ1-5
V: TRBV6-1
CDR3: CASKDNQPQHF

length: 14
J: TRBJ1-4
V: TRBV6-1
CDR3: CASSGARGDEKLFF

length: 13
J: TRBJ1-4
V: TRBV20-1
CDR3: CSAPDSRGEKLFF

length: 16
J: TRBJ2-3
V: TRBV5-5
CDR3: CASSSIPGLGTDTQYF

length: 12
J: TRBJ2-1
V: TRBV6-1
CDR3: CASSEGGGEQFF

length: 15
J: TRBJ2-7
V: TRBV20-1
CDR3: CSAREVVGTPYEQYF

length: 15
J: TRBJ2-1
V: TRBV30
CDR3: CAWSVSSSGNNEQFF

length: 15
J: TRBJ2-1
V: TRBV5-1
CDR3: CASSHPGQGINEQFF

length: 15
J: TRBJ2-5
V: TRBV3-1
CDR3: CASSRPGTIGETQYF